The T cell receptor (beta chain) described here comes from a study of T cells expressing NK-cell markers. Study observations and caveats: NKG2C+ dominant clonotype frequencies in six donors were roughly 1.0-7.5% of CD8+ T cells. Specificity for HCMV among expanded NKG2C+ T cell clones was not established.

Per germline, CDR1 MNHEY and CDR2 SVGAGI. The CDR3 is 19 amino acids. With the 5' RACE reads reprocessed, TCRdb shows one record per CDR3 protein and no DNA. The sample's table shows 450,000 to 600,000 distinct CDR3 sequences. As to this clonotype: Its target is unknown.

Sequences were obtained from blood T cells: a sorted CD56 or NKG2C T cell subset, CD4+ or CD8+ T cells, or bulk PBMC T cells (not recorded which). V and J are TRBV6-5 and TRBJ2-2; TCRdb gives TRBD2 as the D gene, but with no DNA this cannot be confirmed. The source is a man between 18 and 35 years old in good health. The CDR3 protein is CASSYALGLHPANTGELFF.